Listed below are T cell receptor beta chains from one sample, sequenced in a study of blood T cell repertoires in COVID-19. Here immunoSEQ multiplex PCR was the method, and the copy in TCRdb shows in-frame clones only, minus some. This sample yields roughly 200,000 clones, of which approximately 83% are seen a single time; roughly 1.3% belongs to the top ten. Sequencing was done on a sample of peripheral blood. The receptors stem from a woman aged 25 to 45 with COVID-19, enrolled during active disease. Both conserved end residues are part of each CDR3. A D gene is named only where the DNA matches it firmly. Not all rows give a size; the values are once, few, many and, for expanded clones, a class.

V	J	D	size	DNA	CDR3
TRBV5-1	TRBJ1-5	NA	once	TGCGCCAGCAGCCCCGGGGGGGGCGATCAGCCCCAGCATTTT	CASSPGGGDQPQHF
TRBV2	TRBJ1-2	NA	NA	TGTGCCAGCAGACAGGACACCTATGGCTACACCTTC	CASRQDTYGYTF
TRBV29-1	TRBJ2-3	TRBD1	NA	TGCAGCGTTGGTTGGGACAGAAGATCAGATACGCAGTATTTT	CSVGWDRRSDTQYF
TRBV4-1	TRBJ1-2	TRBD1	NA	TGCGCCAGCAGCCAAAAGGACAGGGACTATGGCTACACCTTC	CASSQKDRDYGYTF
TRBV3-1/TRBV3-2	TRBJ1-2	NA	NA	TGTGCCAGCAGCCAAGATCGAGGGTGGTATGGCTACACCTTC	CASSQDRGWYGYTF
TRBV13	TRBJ2-5	TRBD1	NA	TGTGCCAGCAGCACCGGGACAGTCCAAGAGACCCAGTACTTC	CASSTGTVQETQYF
TRBV11-2	TRBJ2-3	NA	NA	TGTGCCAGCAGCTCCGCCCGGACAGACCCGCTCAGGAATACGCAGTATTTT	CASSSARTDPLRNTQYF
TRBV5-6	TRBJ1-5	NA	NA	TGTGCCAGCAGCTTGACAGGAACTTATAGCAATCAGCCCCAGCATTTT	CASSLTGTYSNQPQHF
TRBV28	TRBJ1-2	TRBD1	NA	TGTGCCAGCAGTTTCTCGCCGGGACAGGGACGGTGGAACTATGGCTACACCTTC	CASSFSPGQGRWNYGYTF
TRBV24-1	TRBJ2-5	TRBD1	NA	TGTGCCACCAGTGATCGTACAGGGGGCCAAGAGACCCAGTACTTC	CATSDRTGGQETQYF
TRBV6-2/TRBV6-3	TRBJ1-1	TRBD1	NA	TGTGCCAGCAGTGTATTCGGGACAGATATCATGAACACTGAAGCTTTCTTT	CASSVFGTDIMNTEAFF
TRBV6-4	TRBJ2-3	TRBD2	NA	TGTGCCAGCAGTGACTCTAGCGGGGGGGCCGATACGCAGTATTTT	CASSDSSGGADTQYF
TRBV6-5	TRBJ1-6	TRBD1	NA	TGTGCCAGCAGTTACGGGACAGGCAATTCACCCCTCCACTTT	CASSYGTGNSPLHF
TRBV11-2	TRBJ1-2	NA	NA	TGTGCCAGCAGCTTAGATCGAGACAGAGTCTATGGCTACACCTTC	CASSLDRDRVYGYTF
TRBV4-3	TRBJ2-2	NA	NA	TGCGCCAGCAGCCAAGATTGGTTAAGGGGAACCGGGGAGCTGTTTTTT	CASSQDWLRGTGELFF
TRBV6-5	TRBJ1-1	TRBD1	many	TGTGCCAGCAGGTTGGGACAGGGAAACACTGAAGCTTTCTTT	CASRLGQGNTEAFF
TRBV12-5	TRBJ1-1	TRBD1	NA	TGTGCTAGTGGTTTCGGGACAGGGATGGCCACTGAAGCTTTCTTT	CASGFGTGMATEAFF
TRBV5-1	TRBJ2-5	NA	NA	TGCGCCAGCAGCCCTCCGTTGGCGGGGAGTGAGACCCAGTACTTC	CASSPPLAGSETQYF
TRBV6-5	TRBJ1-2	NA	NA	TGTGCCAGCAGTTACACCGGGACTGACATCTATGGCTACACCTTC	CASSYTGTDIYGYTF
TRBV15	TRBJ2-2	NA	NA	TGTGCCACCAGCAGAGATTTGGTACTTCACACCGGGGAGCTGTTTTTT	CATSRDLVLHTGELFF
TRBV13	TRBJ2-7	NA	NA	TGTGCCAGCAGCTTAGGAAGCACAGGGACGCTAGACGAGCAGTACTTC	CASSLGSTGTLDEQYF
TRBV5-4	TRBJ1-4	NA	few	TGTGCCAGCAGCTTGGAAGAGGGCTCGGCAAAACTGTTTTTT	CASSLEEGSAKLFF
TRBV30	TRBJ2-1	NA	NA	TGTGCCTGGAGTGTAAACAGACATGAGCAGTTCTTC	CAWSVNRHEQFF
TRBV4-2	TRBJ2-7	NA	NA	TGTGCCAGCAGCCAACAACAGGGCTACGAGCAGTACTTC	CASSQQQGYEQYF
TRBV19	TRBJ2-3	NA	once	TGTGCCAGTAGTATTTCCGGGGTCCCCGATACGCAGTATTTT	CASSISGVPDTQYF
TRBV19	TRBJ2-1	TRBD2	NA	TGTGCCAGTAGTATAAAAACAACTAGCGGGGGGGGTAATGAGCAGTTCTTC	CASSIKTTSGGGNEQFF
TRBV6-4	TRBJ1-1	NA	NA	TGTGCCAGCAGCCGGACCGGAGGGAACACTGAAGCTTTCTTT	CASSRTGGNTEAFF
TRBV6-6	TRBJ2-7	NA	once	TGTGCCAGCAGTTACTCGGGCGCGTCATCCTCCTACGAGCAGTACTTC	CASSYSGASSSYEQYF
TRBV18	TRBJ2-7	TRBD1	NA	TGTGCCAGCTCACCTATGACAGGGACCTACGAGCAGTACTTC	CASSPMTGTYEQYF
TRBV10-3	TRBJ1-6	NA	NA	TGTGCCATCTGTCCGGGAGTCGGTTCACCCCTCCACTTT	CAICPGVGSPLHF
TRBV19	TRBJ2-2	NA	NA	TGTGCCAGTATCTATCACGGGGAGCTGTTTTTT	CASIYHGELFF
TRBV27	TRBJ2-2	NA	few	TGTGCCAGCAGTTCCGGGGTGAACACCGGGGAGCTGTTTTTT	CASSSGVNTGELFF
TRBV7-8	TRBJ2-2	TRBD2	NA	TGTGCCAGCAGTCCGACTAGCACCTCGACCGTTACCGGGGAGCTGTTTTTT	CASSPTSTSTVTGELFF
TRBV30	TRBJ1-1	NA	NA	TGTGCCTGGAGTTTCGGAGGCACTGAAGCTTTCTTT	CAWSFGGTEAFF
TRBV6-2/TRBV6-3	TRBJ2-2	TRBD2	few	TGTGCCAGCAGCGTAGCGGGGGGGCATACCGGGGAGCTGTTTTTT	CASSVAGGHTGELFF
TRBV7-2	TRBJ1-3	NA	NA	TGTGCCAGCAGCACAGGGACGCCAAACTCTGGAAACACCATATATTTT	CASSTGTPNSGNTIYF
TRBV9	TRBJ1-1	TRBD1	NA	TGTGCCAGCAGCGTGGGGACAGGGGAAACTGAAGCTTTCTTT	CASSVGTGETEAFF
TRBV4-1	TRBJ2-3	TRBD1	NA	TGCGCCAGCAGCCAAGAAGGGACAGGGGGGGGCACAGATACGCAGTATTTT	CASSQEGTGGGTDTQYF
TRBV7-8	TRBJ1-5	NA	NA	TGTGCCAGCAGCTCGGCAGAAGGGGTATATAGCAATCAGCCCCAGCATTTT	CASSSAEGVYSNQPQHF
TRBV10-3	TRBJ2-7	TRBD2	NA	TGTGCCATCTCCGGGACTAGCGGGGGCGACCCCTACGAGCAGTACTTC	CAISGTSGGDPYEQYF
TRBV7-8	TRBJ1-6	NA	NA	TGTGCCAGCAGCTTAGGAGCGGGAAGAAATTCACCCCTCCACTTT	CASSLGAGRNSPLHF
TRBV9	TRBJ1-5	TRBD1	few	TGTGCCAGCAGCCTAACAGGGGGTAACAATCAGCCCCAGCATTTT	CASSLTGGNNQPQHF
TRBV7-2	TRBJ2-7	NA	NA	TGTGCCAGCAGCTTAGATTGGCGGGGCGTCTCCTACGAGCAGTACTTC	CASSLDWRGVSYEQYF
TRBV7-2	TRBJ1-1	TRBD1	NA	TGTGCCAGCAGCTTAGACAGACAGGGTAACACTGAAGCTTTCTTT	CASSLDRQGNTEAFF
TRBV14	TRBJ1-2	NA	NA	TGTGCCAGCAGCGCGGGACGGAACTATGGCTACACCTTC	CASSAGRNYGYTF
TRBV12-3/TRBV12-4	TRBJ2-3	NA	NA	TGTGCCAGCGGCGGACTGTTCACAGATACGCAGTATTTT	CASGGLFTDTQYF
TRBV5-4	TRBJ2-5	NA	NA	TGTGCCAGCAGTATGGGGGGGACGGGACACCGGGCCGTCCAGTACTTC	CASSMGGTGHRAVQYF
TRBV28	TRBJ1-1	TRBD1	few	TGTGCCAGCAGTACCCGGACAGGGAACACTGAAGCTTTCTTT	CASSTRTGNTEAFF
TRBV6-5	TRBJ1-1	NA	NA	TGTGCCAGCAGCCCCGGGTACACTGAAGCTTTCTTT	CASSPGYTEAFF
TRBV3-1/TRBV3-2	TRBJ2-3	TRBD2	NA	TGTGCCAGCAGCCCGGGACTAGGAGTAGATACGCAGTATTTT	CASSPGLGVDTQYF